This T cell receptor beta chain came from a study of T cells after yellow fever vaccination. TCRdb called the 5' RACE reads again in MiXCR, with one record for every CDR3 protein. Found here are 400,000 to 650,000 distinct CDR3 sequences, less than 25% of them singletons; the top ten hold roughly a sixth. Germline V lookup: CDR1 SGHDT, CDR2 YYEEEE. The CDR3 loop spans 15 amino acids. V was cut by 2 bases and J by 10 bases, with 16 bases left in between. This clonotype turned up a few times. This material consisted of PBMCs, taken less than 25 days after the first yellow fever vaccination. The TCR sequence derives from a man aged 18 to 29 who received the YFV17D yellow fever vaccine. The V and J genes are TRBV5-6 and TRBJ1-6, with D possibly matching TRBD1 (6 bases). CDR3 bases: TGTGCCAGCAGCTTAAGGGGACACCTGGGATCACCCCTCCACTTT. It encodes CASSLRGHLGSPLHF.